Included here is one T cell receptor beta chain sequence, with context. The data stem from a study of blood T cell repertoires in COVID-19. Clones were read by immunoSEQ multiplex PCR, and TCRdb kept only the in-frame ones, dropping some. The table lists about 320,000 clones, 85% of them singletons. Trimming pared 2 bases from V and 3 bases from J, leaving 10 bases between. CDR3 size: 14 residues. Germline assignment: CDR1 MNHEY and CDR2 SMNVEV (reference sequence). This chain links TRBV27 with TRBJ2-5; D not certain. The source material was PBMCs or T cells enriched from blood (not recorded which). This TCR came from a woman aged 25 to 39 who had been exposed to COVID-19. The CDR3 sequence: CASSLGSVKETQYF. The CDR3 DNA reads as TGTGCCAGCAGTTTAGGCAGTGTGAAAGAGACCCAGTACTTC.